The 5 T cell receptor beta chains below come from one sample, sequenced in a study of blood T cell repertoires in COVID-19 (TCRdb year 2020). The method behind the library was the immunoSEQ multiplex PCR assay. Not all clones reach the TCRdb copy of this immuneACCESS table, which keeps in-frame sequences only. Checked studies attribute under half of the gap to unresolved V genes and leave the rest unexplained. The sample has about 68,000 clones on record, 80% of them singletons. The ten top clones hold less than 15% of the sample. The specimen was peripheral blood. The receptor set was obtained from a human donor in a cohort sampled during active COVID-19.

The genes are TRBV4-2 and TRBJ2-5, with D possibly matching TRBD1 (5 bases). Germline V CDR1 and CDR2: LGHNA, YNFKEQ. CDR3 length: 16 amino acids. Trimming cost V 3 bases and J 5 bases, with 19 bases left between them. DNA for the CDR3: TGTGCCAGCAGCCAGATGGGTTGGGGCCCCTCTGAGACCCAGTACTTC. Its translation is CASSQMGWGPSETQYF.

The genes are TRBV7-3 and TRBJ2-2; 10 bases map to TRBD1. The CDR3 is 14 residues long. Per germline, CDR1 SGHTA and CDR2 FQGTGA. V lost 5 bases and J lost 9; bases outside the gene matches: 6. The CDR3 is CASSQGQGRRELFF. The CDR3 bases are TGTGCCAGCAGCCAGGGACAGGGGCGGAGGGAGCTGTTTTTT. Variable domain in full (rest from reference TRBV7-3 and TRBJ2-2): GAGVSQTPSNKVTEKGKYVELRCDPISGHTALYWYRQSLGQGPEFLIYFQGTGAADDSGLPNDRFFAVRPEGSVSTLKIQRTERGDSAVYLCASSQGQGRRELFFGEGSRLTVL.

This clone was seen just once. The rearrangement links TRBV27 to TRBJ1-5; a weak D match, TRBD1 (5 bases). CDR3 size: 14 residues. The germline gives CDR1 MNHEY, CDR2 SMNVEV (reference sequence). The V gene lost 6 bases and the J gene lost 0 bases, with 9 bases spanning the gap. The CDR3 loop reads CASRGGNSNQPQHF. The DNA of the CDR3 is TGTGCCAGCAGGGGGGGGAATAGCAATCAGCCCCAGCATTTT.

The rearrangement uses TRBV19 and TRBJ2-5, with a weak D call TRBD2 (5 bases). V was clipped by 4 bases and J by 7 bases, with 19 bases between them. The germline gives CDR1 LNHDA, CDR2 SQIVND (reference sequence). The CDR3 contains 15 residues. Written as DNA, the CDR3 is TGTGCCAGTAGTACTCAAGGACTCGCGAGTAGGACCCAGTACTTC. This gives the protein CASSTQGLASRTQYF.

The V and J genes are TRBV6-1 and TRBJ1-2, with a weak D call TRBD1 (6 bases). The ends were cut back, 3 bases at V and 3 bases at J, with 11 bases in the middle. Germline assignment: CDR1 MNHNS and CDR2 SASEGT. This CDR3 is 14 amino acids long. The CDR3 here is CASSDVGQHYGYTF. In DNA form, the CDR3 reads TGTGCCAGCAGTGATGTAGGACAGCACTATGGCTACACCTTC.